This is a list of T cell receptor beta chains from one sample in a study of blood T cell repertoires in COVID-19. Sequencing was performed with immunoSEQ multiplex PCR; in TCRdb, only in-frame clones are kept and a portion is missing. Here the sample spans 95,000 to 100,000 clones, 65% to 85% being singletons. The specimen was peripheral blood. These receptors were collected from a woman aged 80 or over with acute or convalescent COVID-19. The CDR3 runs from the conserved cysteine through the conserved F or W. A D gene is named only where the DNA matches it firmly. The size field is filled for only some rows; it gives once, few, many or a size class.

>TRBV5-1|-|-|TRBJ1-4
CASSSDRYNEKLFF
TGCGCCAGCAGCTCTGACAGGTATAATGAAAAACTGTTTTTT
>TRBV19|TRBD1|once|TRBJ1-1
CASSIGTGGTNTEAFF
TGTGCCAGTAGTATAGGGACAGGGGGGACGAACACTGAAGCTTTCTTT
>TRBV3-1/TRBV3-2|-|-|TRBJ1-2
CASSQPAEAGGYTF
TGTGCCAGCAGCCAACCGGCCGAAGCGGGGGGCTACACCTTC
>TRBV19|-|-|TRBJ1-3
CASSVDTFSGNTIYF
TGTGCCAGTAGTGTGGACACCTTCTCTGGAAACACCATATATTTT
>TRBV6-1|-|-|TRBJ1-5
CASSEVFRAQHF
TGTGCCAGCAGTGAAGTATTTCGGGCCCAGCATTTT
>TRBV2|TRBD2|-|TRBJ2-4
CASGREGNIQYF
TGTGCCAGCGGCAGGGAGGGAAACATTCAGTACTTC
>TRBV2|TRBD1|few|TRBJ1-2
CASTGQGAGGYTF
TGTGCCAGCACCGGACAGGGGGCGGGCGGCTACACCTTC
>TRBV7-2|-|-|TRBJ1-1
CASSGHRWNTEAFF
TGTGCCAGCAGCGGTCACAGGTGGAACACTGAAGCTTTCTTT
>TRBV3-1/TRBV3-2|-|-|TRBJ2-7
CASSPRDSYEQYF
TGTGCCAGCAGCCCCCGGGACTCCTACGAGCAGTACTTC
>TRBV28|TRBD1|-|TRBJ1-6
CASSSIRTGNSPLHF
TGTGCCAGCAGTTCAATTAGGACAGGGAACTCACCCCTCCACTTT
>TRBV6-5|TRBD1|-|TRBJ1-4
CASGDRNEKLFF
TGTGCCAGTGGGGACAGAAATGAAAAACTGTTTTTT
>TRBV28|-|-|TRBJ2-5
CASSLMTSMGETQYF
TGTGCCAGCAGTTTGATGACTTCGATGGGTGAGACCCAGTACTTC
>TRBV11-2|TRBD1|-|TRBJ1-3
CASSPRTGPRGNTIYF
TGTGCCAGCAGCCCCAGGACAGGGCCTAGGGGAAACACCATATATTTT
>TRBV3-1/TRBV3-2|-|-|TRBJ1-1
CASSPGSNEAFF
TGTGCCAGCAGCCCCGGGAGCAATGAAGCTTTCTTT
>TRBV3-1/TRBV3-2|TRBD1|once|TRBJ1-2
CASSQDVGTGYGYTF
TGTGCCAGCAGCCAAGATGTGGGGACAGGGTATGGCTACACCTTC
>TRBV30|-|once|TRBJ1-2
CAWSTGTLNYGYTF
TGTGCCTGGTCCACAGGGACCCTTAACTATGGCTACACCTTC
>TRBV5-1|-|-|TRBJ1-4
CASSLEAGPNEKLFF
TGCGCCAGCAGCTTGGAGGCAGGCCCGAATGAAAAACTGTTTTTT
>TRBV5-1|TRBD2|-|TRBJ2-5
CASSLGPGGLQETQYF
TGCGCCAGCAGCTTGGGACCGGGGGGGTTACAAGAGACCCAGTACTTC
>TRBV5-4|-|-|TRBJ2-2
CASSLDNGGRGTGELFF
TGTGCCAGCAGCTTGGATAACGGGGGGCGCGGCACCGGGGAGCTGTTTTTT
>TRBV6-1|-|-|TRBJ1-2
CASSEYGNYGYTF
TGTGCCAGCAGTGAGTACGGGAACTATGGCTACACCTTC
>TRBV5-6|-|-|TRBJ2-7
CASSSREGSYEQYF
TGTGCCAGCAGCTCCCGAGAAGGGAGCTACGAGCAGTACTTC
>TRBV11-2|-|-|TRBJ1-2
CASSLKGNYGYTF
TGTGCCAGCAGCTTAAAGGGGAACTATGGCTACACCTTC
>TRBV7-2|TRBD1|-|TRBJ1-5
CASSSRQGVNSNQPQHF
TGTGCCAGCAGTTCTAGACAGGGGGTAAATAGCAATCAGCCCCAGCATTTT
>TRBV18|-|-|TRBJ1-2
CASSPFGQTTSNYGYTF
TGTGCCAGCTCACCGTTTGGACAGACAACCTCTAACTATGGCTACACCTTC
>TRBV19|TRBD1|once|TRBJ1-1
CASSPFGTANTEAFF
TGTGCCAGTAGTCCGTTCGGGACAGCAAACACTGAAGCTTTCTTT
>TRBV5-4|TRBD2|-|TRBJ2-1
CASSLISGDEQFF
TGTGCCAGCAGCTTGATTAGCGGGGATGAGCAGTTCTTC
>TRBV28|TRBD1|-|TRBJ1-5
CASSIVPGQYQPQHF
TGTGCCAGCAGCATCGTCCCGGGACAGTATCAGCCCCAGCATTTT
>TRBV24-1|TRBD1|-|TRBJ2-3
CATSDPSRGQGTDTQYF
TGTGCCACCAGTGATCCCTCTCGCGGACAGGGAACAGATACGCAGTATTTT
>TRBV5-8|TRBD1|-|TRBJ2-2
CASSRQGADTGELFF
TGTGCCAGCAGCAGACAGGGGGCGGACACCGGGGAGCTGTTTTTT
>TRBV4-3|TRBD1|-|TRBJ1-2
CASSQEMSGGWYGYTF
TGCGCCAGCAGCCAAGAGATGTCAGGGGGTTGGTATGGCTACACCTTC
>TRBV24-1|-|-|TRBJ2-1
CATSALKGGQFF
TGTGCCACCAGTGCACTGAAGGGAGGGCAGTTCTTC
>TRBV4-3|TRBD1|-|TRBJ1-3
CASSQDEQGPGNTIYF
TGCGCCAGCAGCCAAGATGAACAGGGGCCTGGAAACACCATATATTTT
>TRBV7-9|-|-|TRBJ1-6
CASSSRDKSSYNSPLHF
TGTGCCAGCAGCTCCCGGGACAAGAGCTCCTATAATTCACCCCTCCACTTT
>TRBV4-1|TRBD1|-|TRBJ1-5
CASSQEGTGYRPQHF
TGCGCCAGCAGCCAAGAGGGGACAGGCTATAGACCCCAGCATTTT
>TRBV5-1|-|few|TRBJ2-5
CASSLALAVQETQYF
TGCGCCAGCAGCTTGGCCCTCGCGGTACAAGAGACCCAGTACTTC
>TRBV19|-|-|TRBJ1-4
CASSPLRQGSNNEKLFF
TGTGCCAGTAGTCCGCTACGCCAGGGAAGTAATAATGAAAAACTGTTTTTT
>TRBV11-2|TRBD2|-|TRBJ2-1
CASSLGLAGGPNEQFF
TGTGCCAGCAGCTTAGGTCTAGCGGGGGGACCCAATGAGCAGTTCTTC
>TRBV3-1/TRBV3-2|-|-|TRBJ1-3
CASSPRGSGNTIYF
TGTGCCAGCAGCCCACGGGGTTCGGGAAACACCATATATTTT
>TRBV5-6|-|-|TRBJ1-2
CASSLLANYGYTF
TGTGCCAGCAGCTTGTTGGCCAACTATGGCTACACCTTC
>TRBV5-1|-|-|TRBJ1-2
CASSLGAGLDYGYTF
TGCGCCAGCAGCTTGGGGGCAGGGCTTGACTATGGCTACACCTTC
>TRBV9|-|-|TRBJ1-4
CASSPIATNEKLFF
TGTGCCAGCAGCCCCATTGCAACTAATGAAAAACTGTTTTTT
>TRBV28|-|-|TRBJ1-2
CASSRRQWGYTF
TGTGCCAGCAGCCGACGACAGTGGGGCTACACCTTC
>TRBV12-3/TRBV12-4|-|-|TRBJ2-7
CASSLYAGTGQYF
TGTGCCAGCAGTTTATACGCGGGCACGGGGCAGTACTTC
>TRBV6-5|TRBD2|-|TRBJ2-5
CASSVAGGQETQYF
TGTGCCAGCAGCGTAGCGGGGGGACAAGAGACCCAGTACTTC
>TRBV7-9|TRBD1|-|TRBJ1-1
CASSWGQRMNTEAFF
TGTGCCAGCAGCTGGGGACAGCGCATGAACACTGAAGCTTTCTTT
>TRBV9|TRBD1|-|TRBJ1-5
CASSGRTGDGNQPQHF
TGTGCCAGCAGCGGCCGGACAGGGGACGGCAATCAGCCCCAGCATTTT
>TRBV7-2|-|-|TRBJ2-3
CASSFPPGNINTDTQYF
TGTGCCAGCAGCTTTCCCCCGGGGAATATTAACACAGATACGCAGTATTTT
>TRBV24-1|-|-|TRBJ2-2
CATSDFGPGASGELFF
TGTGCCACCAGTGATTTCGGTCCAGGGGCGTCCGGGGAGCTGTTTTTT
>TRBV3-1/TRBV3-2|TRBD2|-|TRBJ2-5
CASSQAGLAETQYF
TGTGCCAGCAGCCAAGCCGGACTAGCAGAGACCCAGTACTTC
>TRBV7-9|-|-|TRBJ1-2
CASSLRGIYGYTF
TGTGCCAGCAGCTTAAGAGGAATCTATGGCTACACCTTC
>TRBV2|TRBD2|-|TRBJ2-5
CASSPGTKQTETQYF
TGTGCCAGCAGCCCCGGGACTAAACAAACAGAGACCCAGTACTTC
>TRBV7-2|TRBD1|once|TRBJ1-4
CASRQMQTGVNEKLFF
TGTGCCAGCAGACAGATGCAAACAGGGGTAAATGAAAAACTGTTTTTT
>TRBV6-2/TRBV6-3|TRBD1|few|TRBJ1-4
CASSYPGQGRATNEKLFF
TGTGCCAGCAGTTATCCGGGACAGGGAAGAGCGACTAATGAAAAACTGTTTTTT
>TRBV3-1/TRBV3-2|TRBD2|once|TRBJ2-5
CASSQGLAGVQETQYF
TGTGCCAGCAGCCAGGGACTAGCGGGGGTACAAGAGACCCAGTACTTC
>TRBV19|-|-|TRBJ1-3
CASMTSGGLGNTIYF
TGTGCCAGTATGACCTCCGGGGGACTAGGAAACACCATATATTTT
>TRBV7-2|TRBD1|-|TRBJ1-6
CASSLTGTGPSPLHF
TGTGCCAGCAGTCTCACCGGGACAGGGCCCTCACCCCTCCACTTT
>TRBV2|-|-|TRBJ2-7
CASILSYEQYF
TGTGCCAGCATCCTCTCCTACGAGCAGTACTTC
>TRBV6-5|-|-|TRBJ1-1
CASREGSLPAFF
TGTGCCAGCAGGGAGGGGAGTCTCCCAGCTTTCTTT
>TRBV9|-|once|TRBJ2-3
CASSVVQGGWTDTQYF
TGTGCCAGCAGCGTAGTTCAGGGTGGGTGGACAGATACGCAGTATTTT